This T cell receptor (beta chain) was recorded in a study of shared clonotypes between healthy human individuals. Profiling relied on immunoSEQ multiplex PCR, and the TCRdb table lists in-frame clones only, not all of them. This sample has about 2.4 million clones; around nine tenths occur once, and the top ten carry 0.11% to 0.15%. Within Nashville, Tennessee resided all donors, each a Caucasian adult. V was clipped by 3 bases and J by 5 bases, with 16 bases between them. The CDR3 is made up of 15 amino acids. Per the germline V gene, CDR1 is GTSNPN and CDR2 is SVGIG (reference sequence). The sequencing sample was made of naive CD4+ T cells sorted from blood. Documented subset: CD45RA+ positively selected. This clonotype was sampled from a man aged 18 to 30 in good health. The chain has TRBV30 and TRBJ1-4, with a tentative D call TRBD1 (6 bases). CDR3 sequence reads: CAWRPKGVGNEKLFF. The CDR3 DNA follows: TGTGCCTGGAGGCCCAAGGGGGTTGGGAATGAAAAACTGTTTTTT.